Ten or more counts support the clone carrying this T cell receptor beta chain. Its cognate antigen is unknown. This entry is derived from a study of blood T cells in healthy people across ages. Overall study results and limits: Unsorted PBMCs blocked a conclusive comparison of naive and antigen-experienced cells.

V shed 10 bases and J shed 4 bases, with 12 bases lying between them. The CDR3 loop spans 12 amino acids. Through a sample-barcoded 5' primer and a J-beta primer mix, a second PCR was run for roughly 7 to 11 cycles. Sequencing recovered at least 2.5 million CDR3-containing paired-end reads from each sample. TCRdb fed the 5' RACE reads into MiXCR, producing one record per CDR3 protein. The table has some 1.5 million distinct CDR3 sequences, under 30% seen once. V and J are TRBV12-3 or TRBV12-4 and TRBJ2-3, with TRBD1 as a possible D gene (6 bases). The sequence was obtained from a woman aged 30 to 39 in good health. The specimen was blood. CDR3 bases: TGTGCCACCACCTGGGGGCCAGATACGCAGTATTTT. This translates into CATTWGPDTQYF.